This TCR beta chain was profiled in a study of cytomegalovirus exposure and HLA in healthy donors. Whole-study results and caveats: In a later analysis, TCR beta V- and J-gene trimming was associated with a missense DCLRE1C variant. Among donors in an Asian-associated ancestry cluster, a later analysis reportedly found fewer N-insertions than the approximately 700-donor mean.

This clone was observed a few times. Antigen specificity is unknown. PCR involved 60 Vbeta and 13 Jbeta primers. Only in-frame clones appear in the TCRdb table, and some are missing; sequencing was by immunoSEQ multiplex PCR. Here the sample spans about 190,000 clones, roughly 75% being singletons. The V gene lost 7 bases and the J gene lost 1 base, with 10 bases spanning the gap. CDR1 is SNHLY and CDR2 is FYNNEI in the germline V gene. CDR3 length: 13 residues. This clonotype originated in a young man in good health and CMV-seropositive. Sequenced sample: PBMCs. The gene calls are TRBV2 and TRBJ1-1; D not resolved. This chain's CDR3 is CASKSDTNTEAFF. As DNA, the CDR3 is TGTGCCAGCAAGAGTGACACGAACACTGAAGCTTTCTTT.